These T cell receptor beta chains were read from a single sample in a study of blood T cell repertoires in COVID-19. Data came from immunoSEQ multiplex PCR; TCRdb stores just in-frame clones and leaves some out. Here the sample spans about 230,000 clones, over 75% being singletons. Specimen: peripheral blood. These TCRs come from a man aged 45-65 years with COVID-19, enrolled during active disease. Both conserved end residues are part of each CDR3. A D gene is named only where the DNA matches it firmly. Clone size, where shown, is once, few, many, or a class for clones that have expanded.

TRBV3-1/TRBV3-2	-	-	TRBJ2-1	CASSHPNGELQFF	TGTGCCAGCAGCCACCCCAACGGGGAGCTCCAGTTCTTC
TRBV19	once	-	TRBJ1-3	CASRETATDSGNTIYF	TGTGCCAGTAGAGAGACAGCAACGGATTCTGGAAACACCATATATTTT
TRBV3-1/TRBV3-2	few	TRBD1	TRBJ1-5	CASSPNSGQGGQPQHF	TGTGCCAGCAGCCCCAACTCCGGACAGGGTGGCCAGCCCCAGCATTTT
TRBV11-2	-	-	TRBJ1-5	CASSLFPGSNQPQHF	TGTGCCAGCAGCTTATTTCCAGGTAGCAATCAGCCCCAGCATTTT
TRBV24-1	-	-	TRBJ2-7	CATSETGYEQYF	TGTGCCACCAGTGAGACCGGGTACGAGCAGTACTTC
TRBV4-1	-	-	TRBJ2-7	CASSQVAQGYEQYF	TGCGCCAGCAGCCAAGTTGCACAGGGCTACGAGCAGTACTTC
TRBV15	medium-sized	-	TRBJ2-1	CATSNPQTGYNEQFF	TGTGCCACCAGCAACCCCCAAACGGGGTACAATGAGCAGTTCTTC
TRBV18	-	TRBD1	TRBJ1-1	CASSPTGGNTEAFF	TGTGCCAGCTCGCCCACAGGGGGCAACACTGAAGCTTTCTTT
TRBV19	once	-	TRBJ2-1	CASSIYGAGTFNEQFF	TGTGCCAGTAGTATATATGGGGCTGGAACCTTCAATGAGCAGTTCTTC
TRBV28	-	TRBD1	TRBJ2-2	CASSLSWTGRSGELFF	TGTGCCAGCAGTTTATCCTGGACAGGGCGGAGCGGGGAGCTGTTTTTT
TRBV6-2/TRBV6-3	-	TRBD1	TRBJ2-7	CASSYAGTGLYEQYF	TGTGCCAGCAGTTACGCCGGGACAGGTCTTTACGAGCAGTACTTC
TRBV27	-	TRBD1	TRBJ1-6	CASSPLGGGNSPLHF	TGTGCCAGCAGTCCCCTAGGGGGCGGAAATTCACCCCTCCACTTT
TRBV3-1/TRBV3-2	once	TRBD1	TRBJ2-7	CASSHGTGASYEQYF	TGTGCCAGCAGCCACGGGACAGGAGCCTCCTACGAGCAGTACTTC
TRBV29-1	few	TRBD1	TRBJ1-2	CSAGTGYGYTF	TGCAGCGCCGGGACAGGGTATGGCTACACCTTC
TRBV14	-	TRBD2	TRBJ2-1	CASSLPTLAGVSNEQFF	TGTGCCAGCAGCCTACCCACACTAGCGGGAGTTTCGAATGAGCAGTTCTTC
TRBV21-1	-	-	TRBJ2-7	CASSRDPGLPAWEQYF	TGTGCCAGCAGCAGGGACCCGGGACTTCCAGCTTGGGAGCAGTACTTC
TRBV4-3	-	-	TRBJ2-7	CASSQDAGAGTYEQYF	TGCGCCAGCAGCCAAGATGCAGGGGCAGGCACCTACGAGCAGTACTTC
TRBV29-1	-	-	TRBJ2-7	CSVDGQSTGGEQYF	TGCAGCGTTGACGGACAGTCCACAGGTGGCGAGCAGTACTTC
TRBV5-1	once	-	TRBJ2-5	CASSRKLGGQETQYF	TGCGCCAGCAGCCGAAAACTTGGCGGCCAAGAGACCCAGTACTTC
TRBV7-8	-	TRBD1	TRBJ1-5	CASSVTDRGELSNQPQHF	TGTGCCAGCAGCGTCACGGACAGGGGTGAGCTTAGCAATCAGCCCCAGCATTTT
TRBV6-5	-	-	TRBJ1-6	CASSYSIVFEEPLHF	TGTGCCAGCAGTTACTCGATAGTGTTTGAGGAGCCCCTCCACTTT
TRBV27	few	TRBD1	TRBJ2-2	CASRPGTGLTGELFF	TGTGCCAGCAGACCCGGGACAGGGCTTACCGGGGAGCTGTTTTTT
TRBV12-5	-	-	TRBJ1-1	CASGLGRGWYTEAFF	TGTGCTAGTGGTTTGGGGCGGGGTTGGTACACTGAAGCTTTCTTT
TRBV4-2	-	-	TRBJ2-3	CASSQDGGATGWGTQYF	TGTGCCAGCAGCCAAGATGGGGGGGCGACTGGCTGGGGTACGCAGTATTTT
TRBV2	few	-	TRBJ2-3	CASSLGGGLDTQYF	TGTGCCAGCAGTTTGGGGGGGGGCTTAGATACGCAGTATTTT
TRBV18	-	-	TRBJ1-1	CASSLDRNTEAFF	TGTGCCAGCTCACTGGACAGGAACACTGAAGCTTTCTTT
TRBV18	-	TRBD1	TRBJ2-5	CASSPRTGTEETQYF	TGTGCCAGCTCACCACGTACAGGGACAGAAGAGACCCAGTACTTC
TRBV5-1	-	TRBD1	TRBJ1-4	CASRRQGLGREKLFF	TGCGCCAGCAGACGACAGGGTTTAGGACGGGAAAAACTGTTTTTT
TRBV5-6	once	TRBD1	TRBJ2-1	CASSTGQEVYNEQFF	TGTGCCAGCAGCACGGGACAGGAGGTCTACAATGAGCAGTTCTTC
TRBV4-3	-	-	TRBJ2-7	CASSQERLGGYEQYF	TGCGCCAGCAGCCAAGAGAGGCTAGGGGGCTACGAGCAGTACTTC
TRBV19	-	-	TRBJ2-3	CASSRNVGGGPVGTQYF	TGTGCCAGTAGTAGAAATGTAGGCGGGGGCCCCGTCGGTACGCAGTATTTT
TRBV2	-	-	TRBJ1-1	CASSGSRGDTEAFF	TGTGCCAGCAGTGGTTCTAGAGGAGACACTGAAGCTTTCTTT
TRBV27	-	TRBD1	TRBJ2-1	CASSPDRGYYNEQFF	TGTGCCAGCAGTCCGGACAGGGGATATTACAATGAGCAGTTCTTC
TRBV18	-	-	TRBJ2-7	CASSPPPGSGGYEQYF	TGTGCCAGCTCACCACCCCCCGGGAGTGGGGGCTACGAGCAGTACTTC
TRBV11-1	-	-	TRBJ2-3	CASSSAAFSTDTQYF	TGTGCCAGCAGCTCGGCGGCTTTTAGCACAGATACGCAGTATTTT
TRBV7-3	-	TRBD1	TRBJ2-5	CASSLYQGTGGGETQYF	TGTGCCAGCAGCTTATATCAGGGGACAGGGGGCGGAGAGACCCAGTACTTC
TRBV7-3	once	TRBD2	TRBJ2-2	CASSPIAGVDGELFF	TGTGCCAGCAGCCCCATAGCGGGAGTGGACGGGGAGCTGTTTTTT
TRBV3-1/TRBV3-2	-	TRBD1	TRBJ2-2	CASSQRGQGTGELFF	TGTGCCAGCAGCCAACGGGGACAGGGGACCGGGGAGCTGTTTTTT
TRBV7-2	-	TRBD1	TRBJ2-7	CASSLAATGGYEQYF	TGTGCCAGCAGCTTAGCAGCGACAGGGGGCTACGAGCAGTACTTC
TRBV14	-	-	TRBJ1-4	CASSQLTGINEKLFF	TGTGCCAGCAGCCAACTTACAGGGATTAATGAAAAACTGTTTTTT
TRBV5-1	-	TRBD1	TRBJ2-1	CASSFRDSPSWNEQFF	TGCGCCAGCAGCTTCCGGGACAGCCCCTCGTGGAATGAGCAGTTCTTC
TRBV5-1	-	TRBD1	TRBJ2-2	CASSFAGQGDTGELFF	TGCGCCAGCAGCTTCGCGGGACAGGGAGACACCGGGGAGCTGTTTTTT
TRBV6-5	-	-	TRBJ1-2	CASRKTGFYGYTF	TGTGCCAGCAGAAAAACAGGGTTCTATGGCTACACCTTC
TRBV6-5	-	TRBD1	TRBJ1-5	CASRPTGNGNQPQHF	TGTGCCAGCAGACCGACAGGGAATGGCAATCAGCCCCAGCATTTT
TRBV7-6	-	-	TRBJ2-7	CASSPSGREENEQYF	TGTGCCAGCAGCCCAAGTGGCAGGGAGGAGAACGAGCAGTACTTC
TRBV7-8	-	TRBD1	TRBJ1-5	CASSLDGQGVHSNQPQHF	TGTGCCAGCAGCTTAGATGGACAGGGGGTGCATAGCAATCAGCCCCAGCATTTT
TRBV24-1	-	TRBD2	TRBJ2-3	CATSDPSGNTDTQYF	TGTGCCACCAGTGACCCTAGCGGAAATACAGATACGCAGTATTTT
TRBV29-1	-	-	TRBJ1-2	CSASWRAPYGYTF	TGCAGCGCTTCGTGGAGGGCTCCTTATGGCTACACCTTC
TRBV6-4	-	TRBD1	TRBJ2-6	CASSAGTGPFGANVLTF	TGTGCCAGCAGCGCCGGGACAGGGCCTTTTGGGGCCAACGTCCTGACTTTC
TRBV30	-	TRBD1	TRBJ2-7	CAWSEGALGYEQYF	TGTGCCTGGAGTGAGGGGGCGCTCGGGTACGAGCAGTACTTC
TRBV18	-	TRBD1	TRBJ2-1	CASSLRSGGKSYNEQFF	TGTGCCAGCTCACTTCGGTCAGGGGGAAAATCCTACAATGAGCAGTTCTTC
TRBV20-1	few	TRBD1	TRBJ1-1	CSASVAQGGDTEAFF	TGCAGTGCTAGTGTTGCACAGGGGGGGGACACTGAAGCTTTCTTT
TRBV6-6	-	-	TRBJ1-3	CASSYTGGGGVNTIYF	TGTGCCAGCAGTTACACAGGAGGCGGGGGTGTGAACACCATATATTTT